These 6 T cell receptor beta chains were sequenced from one sample in a study of blood T cells in healthy people across ages. Together with a sample-barcoded 5' primer, a J-beta primer mix was included in a second PCR lasting about 7 to 12 cycles. TCRdb analysed the 5' RACE reads with MiXCR anew, one entry per CDR3 protein. Of about 780,000 distinct CDR3 sequences detected, 35% to 50% appear once; the ten largest clones hold about a sixth. The sequencing sample was made of blood. These receptors all stem from a man older than 75 in good health.

The rearrangement joins TRBV7-2 to TRBJ2-2, with unresolved D. Trimming took off 2 bases at V and 2 bases at J, with 15 bases between the two ends. Germline V lookup: CDR1 SGHTA, CDR2 FQGNSA. The CDR3 extends over 17 amino acids. CDR3 protein: CASSLFPISTNTGELFF. The CDR3 DNA reads TGTGCCAGCAGCTTATTCCCCATTAGCACAAACACCGGGGAGCTGTTTTTT.

The rearrangement uses TRBV6-5 and TRBJ2-5; the match to TRBD2 covers 9 bases. Per germline, CDR1 MNHEY and CDR2 SVGAGI. The CDR3 totals 14 residues. V trimming: 5 bases; J trimming: 5 bases; junction bases outside the gene matches: 6. CDR3 loop: CASSRGTSPETQYF. CDR3 coding DNA: TGTGCCAGCAGTAGGGGGACTAGCCCGGAGACCCAGTACTTC.

This clonotype was recorded once. At one boundary the junction diverges from the germline segment, which might be a read error. The chain carries TRBV10-3 and TRBJ2-7; 11 nucleotides agree with TRBD2. Germline CDR1 and CDR2: ENHRY and SYGVKD. This CDR3 is built from 13 residues. This CDR3 reads CATQLAGVFERYF. Written as DNA, the CDR3 is TGTGCCACCCAACTAGCGGGAGTCTTTGAGCGGTACTTC.

This chain connects TRBV12-3 or TRBV12-4 to TRBJ1-6; perhaps TRBD1 as D (5 bases). CDR3 length equals 14 residues. V lost 6 bases and J lost 7, with 13 bases in between. The CDR3 DNA reads TGTGCCAGCAGCTACGGGACGGAGAATTCACCCCTCCACTTT. It is translated as CASSYGTENSPLHF.

The chain joins TRBV13 to TRBJ1-1, with a weak D call TRBD1 (6 bases). V was shortened by 5 bases and J by 1 base, with 11 bases between the two germline ends. Germline CDR1 is PRHDT and CDR2 is FYEKMQ (reference sequence). This CDR3 is built from 14 residues. The CDR3 region has the DNA TGTGCCAGCAGCCGAGAACAGGGGAACACTGAAGCTTTCTTT. As protein: CASSREQGNTEAFF.

The gene calls are TRBV25-1 and TRBJ2-4; 8 bases agree with TRBD1. The CDR3 runs 16 residues. CDR1 MGHDK and CDR2 SYGVNS come from the germline V gene. V gave up 3 bases and J gave up 0 bases; unmatched junction bases: 4. For the CDR3, the DNA is TGTGCCAGCAGTGATCGGACAGGGCTAGCCAAAAACATTCAGTACTTC. The encoded protein is CASSDRTGLAKNIQYF. The full variable domain, with the rest looked up from reference TRBV25-1 and TRBJ2-4, is EADIYQTPRYLVIGTGKKITLECSQTMGHDKMYWYQQDPGMELHLIHYSYGVNSTEKGDLSSESTVSRIRTEHFPLTLESARPSHTSQYLCASSDRTGLAKNIQYFGAGTRLSVL.